Presented here are 22 T cell receptor beta chains from one specimen sequenced in a study of cytomegalovirus exposure and HLA in healthy donors (dated by TCRdb to between 2016 and 2019). Library method: the immunoSEQ multiplex PCR assay. A mixture of 60 forward primers for TCR Vbeta segments and 13 reverse primers for TCR Jbeta segments was used in the multiplex PCR. TCRdb took this table from immuneACCESS and kept in-frame rearrangements with V and J called. Such tables lack part of the clones; where checked against another copy, unresolved V genes explain under half of the gap, and the rest is unexplained. Counted in this sample were approximately 130,000 clones; approximately 80% of them appeared once. The ten biggest clones cover under 6% of the sample. Sequencing was carried out using PBMCs. These receptors originate from a woman in her 40s in good health and CMV-seropositive.

V gene TRBV10-3 combines with J gene TRBJ2-7; D is possibly TRBD2 (6 bases). CDR3 length: 15 amino acids. Germline V gene data show CDR1 as ENHRY and CDR2 as SYGVKD. V gave up 2 bases and J gave up 3 bases, with 14 bases separating them. The CDR3 DNA sequence: TGTGCCATCAGTGAGAGGTACGGGGGAAACTACGAGCAGTACTTC. Residues: CAISERYGGNYEQYF.

The chain couples TRBV4-2 to TRBJ2-5; tentative D call: TRBD2 (6 bases). This CDR3 is built from 14 residues. Trimming pared 2 bases from V and 4 bases from J, leaving 11 bases between. CDR1 and CDR2 from the germline V gene are LGHNA and YNFKEQ. Here the CDR3 reads CASSQRERGETQYF. The CDR3 DNA sequence: TGTGCCAGCAGCCAACGGGAGAGGGGAGAGACCCAGTACTTC.

The chain employs TRBV6-6 and TRBJ2-7; TRBD2 matches 8 bases. The CDR3 has 14 residues. J gave up 4 bases and V 6 bases, and 8 bases lay outside the gene matches. Per the germline V gene, CDR1 is MNHNY and CDR2 is SVGAGI (reference sequence). The CDR3 region is CASRGLAVVYEQYF. The CDR3 coding sequence is TGTGCCAGCAGAGGACTAGCTGTAGTTTACGAGCAGTACTTC.

The CDR3 region is CASSQSTRTGSKSTEAFF. The CDR3 nucleotides read TGCGCCAGCAGTCAATCGACAAGGACAGGGAGTAAAAGCACTGAAGCTTTCTTT. The V gene is TRBV23-1, the J gene TRBJ1-1; 8 bases match TRBD1. TRBV23-1 is assigned to the ORF class and has an uncertain function. Unmatched junction bases numbered 13, after V lost 0 bases and J lost 4 bases. This CDR3 has 18 residues.

The chain employs TRBV28 and TRBJ1-1; unclear D gene. V lost 5 bases to trimming and J lost 10 bases, with 17 bases between them. CDR3 length: 13 residues. CDR1 is MDHEN, CDR2 SYDVKM, per germline. The DNA for the CDR3 is TGTGCCAGCAGTCTACCCTTGTCCTTCCGAGCTTTCTTT. This encodes CASSLPLSFRAFF.

The chain joins TRBV9 to TRBJ2-1, with D perhaps TRBD2 (6 bases). Between the trimmed V and J ends, which lost 6 bases and 5 bases, there was a span of 15 bases. Germline CDR1 SGDLS, CDR2 YYNGEE. The CDR3 sequence is 14 residues long. This CDR3 reads CASNGGNGHNEQFF. The CDR3 DNA reads as TGTGCCAGCAACGGGGGAAATGGCCACAATGAGCAGTTCTTC.

The count of this clone is one. The chain is built from TRBV27 and TRBJ2-7; possibly TRBD2 for D (7 bases). The CDR3 is 15 residues long. V gave up 1 base and J gave up 4 bases, with 14 bases separating them. Germline assignment: CDR1 MNHEY and CDR2 SMNVEV (reference sequence). The CDR3 reads CASSLLAGAAYEQYF. CDR3 nucleotide sequence: TGTGCCAGCAGTTTATTGGCGGGGGCTGCATACGAGCAGTACTTC.

The J gene is TRBJ2-5, the V gene TRBV4-3; D may be TRBD1 (7 bases). CDR1 is LGHNA and CDR2 is YSLEER in the germline V gene. The CDR3 sequence is 14 residues long. The V and J ends lost 0 bases and 5 bases respectively, with 10 bases between them. CDR3 nucleotide sequence: TGCGCCAGCAGCCAAGACGCAGGGGGGGAGACCCAGTACTTC. This encodes CASSQDAGGETQYF.

This clone was recorded only once. The rearrangement uses TRBV7-3 and TRBJ1-2; 8 positions match TRBD1. Trimming cost V 5 bases and J 4 bases; bases outside gene matches: 12. The length of the CDR3 is 16 residues. Germline-derived CDR1 and CDR2 are SGHTA and FQGTGA. DNA of the CDR3: TGTGCCAGCAGCAAAACCGACAGGGGCCTTAGCTATGGCTACACCTTC. Translated, it gives CASSKTDRGLSYGYTF.

The rearrangement links TRBV5-1 to TRBJ2-7, with 9 nucleotides matching TRBD1. This CDR3 spans 15 amino acids. With 5 bases clipped from V and 4 bases from J, the junction kept 10 bases outside the gene matches. Per germline, CDR1 SGHRS and CDR2 YFSETQ. The CDR3 region is CASSPTRDRVYEQYF. As DNA, the CDR3 is TGCGCCAGCAGTCCGACCCGGGACAGGGTTTACGAGCAGTACTTC.

This chain links TRBV30 with TRBJ2-3; D may be TRBD2 (5 bases). V was pared by 4 bases and J by 2 bases, with 13 bases between. From germline, CDR1 is GTSNPN and CDR2 SVGIG (reference sequence). The CDR3 spans 14 residues. The CDR3: CAWTHPGNTDTQYF. The CDR3 DNA sequence: TGTGCCTGGACTCATCCGGGAAACACAGATACGCAGTATTTT.

The chain has TRBV4-2 and TRBJ2-5; possible D gene TRBD2, 5 bases. Germline CDR1 reads LGHNA; CDR2 reads YNFKEQ. The CDR3 runs 14 residues. Trimming took 0 bases from V and 5 from J, leaving 10 bases between them. CDR3 nucleotides: TGTGCCAGCAGCCAAGACTTTGGCGGGGAGACCCAGTACTTC. It codes for CASSQDFGGETQYF.

The chain couples TRBV6-1 to TRBJ1-6; D is possibly TRBD1 (5 bases). The germline V and J ends were trimmed by 0 bases and 8 bases, with 14 bases remaining between them. This CDR3 is built from 16 residues. Germline CDR1 reads MNHNS; CDR2 reads SASEGT. CDR3 protein: CASSEARRQGHSPLHF. In DNA form, the CDR3 reads TGTGCCAGCAGTGAAGCGCGTCGGCAGGGTCATTCACCCCTCCACTTT.

The CDR3 DNA reads TGCAGCGTCCTCAGACAGGGTTTGTACGAGCAGTACTTC. Translating gives CSVLRQGLYEQYF. The chain recombines TRBV29-1 with TRBJ2-7; the match to TRBD1 covers 7 bases. Germline assignment: CDR1 SQVTM and CDR2 ANQGSEA. The CDR3 is 13 amino acids. The V gene end was trimmed by 6 bases and the J gene end by 4 bases; junction bases not matched to a gene: 9.

J is TRBJ2-3 and V is TRBV10-3; TRBD2 aligns across 10 bases. CDR1 and CDR2 (germline): ENHRY, SYGVKD. The CDR3 totals 17 residues. J gave up 2 bases and V 7 bases, and 12 bases lay outside the gene matches. This CDR3 reads CAITERLAGSSTDTQYF. The CDR3 region has the DNA TGTGCCATCACCGAGAGACTAGCGGGCTCCTCCACAGATACGCAGTATTTT.

This rearrangement joins TRBV7-8 to TRBJ1-4, with 8 bases that match TRBD1. This CDR3 has 20 residues. Per the germline V gene, CDR1 is SGHVS and CDR2 is FQNEAQ. Trimming removed 0 bases from V and 4 bases from J; junction bases left unmatched: 16. The CDR3 coding sequence is TGTGCCAGCAGCTTAGCGGGGCAGGGGGCGTCGGCATACTTTAATGAAAAACTGTTTTTT. Residues: CASSLAGQGASAYFNEKLFF. Looking up the rest from reference TRBV7-8 and TRBJ1-4 gives the full variable domain: GAGVSQSPRYKVAKRGQDVALRCDPISGHVSLFWYQQALGQGPEFLTYFQNEAQLDKSGLPSDRFFAERPEGSVSTLKIQRTQQEDSAVYLCASSLAGQGASAYFNEKLFFGSGTQLSVL.

The chain has TRBV28 and TRBJ1-5; tentative D call: TRBD1 (6 bases). Trimming pared 5 bases from V and 4 bases from J, leaving 9 bases between. The CDR3 spans 13 residues. Per germline, CDR1 MDHEN and CDR2 SYDVKM. DNA for the CDR3: TGTGCCAGCAGTACGACAGGTAATCAGCCCCAGCATTTT. As protein: CASSTTGNQPQHF.

The chain combines TRBV21-1 with TRBJ2-3; no DNA check was done on the table's D call, TRBD2. TRBV21-1 is designated a pseudogene. This CDR3 has 17 residues. CDR3 protein: CASSKRRAGDNTDTQYF. The CDR3 nucleotides read TGTGCCAGCAGCAAGCGTCGGGCGGGGGACAACACAGATACGCAGTATTTT.

CDR3 region: CASSPSSGSYNEQFF. DNA of the CDR3: TGTGCCAGCTCACCCTCTAGCGGGTCCTACAATGAGCAGTTCTTC. The chain couples TRBV18 to TRBJ2-1, with TRBD2 identical over 8 bases. The CDR3 sequence is 15 residues long. Germline-derived CDR1 and CDR2 are KGHSH and LQKENI. The junction had 2 bases not matched to a gene; V was cut back by 3 bases and J by 1 base.

V gene TRBV10-3 combines with J gene TRBJ1-1; D call uncertain. There are 15 residues in the CDR3. From germline, CDR1 is ENHRY and CDR2 SYGVKD. Trimming took 0 bases from V and 0 from J, leaving 8 bases between them. DNA of the CDR3: TGTGCCATCAGTGAGTCGCAGCGGCTGAACACTGAAGCTTTCTTT. This codes for CAISESQRLNTEAFF.

The chain uses TRBV30 and TRBJ1-2; a weak D match, TRBD1 (5 bases). This CDR3 is 14 amino acids long. Germline CDR1 and CDR2: GTSNPN and SVGIG (reference sequence). V was shortened by 4 bases and J by 7 bases, with 19 bases between the two germline ends. The CDR3 here is CAWTQERGRGGYTF. CDR3 bases: TGTGCCTGGACCCAAGAGCGGGGACGGGGTGGCTACACCTTC.

J is TRBJ2-1 and V is TRBV4-1; TRBD2 agrees at 14 bases. Per germline, CDR1 MGHRA and CDR2 YSYEKL. V was pared by 8 bases and J by 3 bases, with 6 bases of the junction left unmatched. CDR3 length: 16 amino acids. CDR3 DNA: TGCGCCAGCCGGATAGGACTAGCGGGGGGCTACAATGAGCAGTTCTTC. Protein sequence: CASRIGLAGGYNEQFF.